Below are 26 T cell receptor beta chains sequenced from a single sample in a study of tumor and adjacent non-tumor tissue in lung cancer. A modified ARM-PCR protocol with three rounds of nested PCR amplified TCRbeta. MiXCR, applied by TCRdb to the multiplex PCR reads, yields one record per CDR3 protein. The data show approximately 120,000 distinct CDR3 sequences, 60% to 80% seen once. The template was RNA from unsorted bulk tissue. The normal lung tissue was taken more than 3 cm from the tumor edge. Specimen: distant non-tumor lung tissue. These receptors all come from a man aged 55 to 69 with non-small cell lung cancer.

Of note for this clonotype: At one boundary the junction diverges from the germline segment, which might be a read error. The chain couples TRBV11-1 to TRBJ2-7; D possibly corresponds to TRBD2 (6 bases). The CDR3 contains 15 residues. Germline CDR1 and CDR2: SGHAT and FQDESV (reference sequence). The CDR3 here is CASSSRTNGTYEQYF. CDR3 DNA: TGTGCCAGCAGCTCGAGGACTAACGGGACCTACGAACAGTACTTC.

The chain couples TRBV12-3 or TRBV12-4 to TRBJ2-2; 8 nucleotides line up with TRBD2. The CDR3 length is 14 residues. The J segment lost 4 bases and the V segment lost 11 bases, leaving 9 bases of the junction unmatched. CDR3 sequence: CAGRTGGSTGELFF. The CDR3 DNA sequence: TGTGCCGGCCGGACGGGGGGGAGCACCGGGGAGCTGTTTTTT.

About this clonotype: A read error may produce the germline difference seen at one junction end. This chain links TRBV6-1 with TRBJ1-5; no reliable D call. The CDR3 consists of 15 residues. Per germline, CDR1 MNHNS and CDR2 SASEGT. The CDR3 spells CASSVGCSSNQPQHF. CDR3 nucleotide sequence: TGTGCCAGCAGTGTAGGGTGTTCAAGCAATCAACCCCAGCATTTT.

Comment on this clonotype: This may be a read error: a much more frequent sequence differs by one nucleotide. V gene TRBV4-1 combines with J gene TRBJ2-7; possible D gene TRBD1, 5 bases. The end of the DNA is better explained by TRBJ2-1, so the J call may be wrong. CDR3 size: 14 residues. Germline V lookup: CDR1 MGHRA, CDR2 YSYEKL. The CDR3 protein is CASSQAGAQYEQFF. CDR3 sequence (DNA): TGCGCCAGCAGCCAAGCTGGGGCCCAATATGAGCAGTTCTTC.

To note about this clonotype: One base away lies a much larger clone, so this may be a sequencing read error. This sequence joins TRBV5-6 and TRBJ2-5; TRBD2 agrees at 9 bases. This CDR3 comprises 15 residues. V was clipped by 5 bases and J by 5 bases; unmatched bases: 10. In germline, CDR1 is SGHDT, CDR2 YYEEEE. The DNA for the CDR3 is TGTGCCAGCAGGTTCGCGGGGGGGGGCCTGGAGACCCAGTACTTC. It specifies CASRFAGGGLETQYF. Combining the CDR3 with reference TRBV5-6 and TRBJ2-5 gives the whole variable domain DAGVTQSPTHLIKTRGQQVTLRCSPKSGHDTVSWYQQALGQGPQFIFQYYEEEERQRGNFPDRFSGHQFPNYSSELNVNALLLGDSALYLCASRFAGGGLETQYFGPGTRLLVL.

This sequence joins TRBV20-1 and TRBJ2-3, with D perhaps TRBD2 (5 bases). This CDR3 has 14 amino acids. Trimming cost V 1 base and J 0 bases, with 8 bases left between them. Germline values: CDR1 DFQATT, CDR2 SNEGSKA (reference sequence). CDR3 coding DNA: TGCAGTGCTAGAGTGACTACGAGCACAGATACGCAGTATTTT. The encoded protein is CSARVTTSTDTQYF.

About this clonotype itself: A much larger clone lies a single base off, so this may be a read error. The genes are TRBV6-5 and TRBJ2-1; D unclear. Germline loops: CDR1 MNHEY, CDR2 SVGAGI. The CDR3 extends over 14 amino acids. The CDR3 DNA reads as TGTACCAGCAGTTATATAGGCCCCTACAATGAGCAGTTCTTC. Protein: CTSSYIGPYNEQFF.

As regards this clonotype: At one end the junction does not follow the germline gene, possibly because of a read error. V gene TRBV6-6 combines with J gene TRBJ2-7; the D gene is possibly TRBD2 (5 bases). Germline CDR1 and CDR2: MNHNY and SVGAGI (reference sequence). The CDR3 runs 14 residues. The CDR3 nucleotides are TGTGCCAGCAGTCAACAGCGGTACCCCTATGAGCAGTACTTC. This sequence encodes CASSQQRYPYEQYF.

With regard to this clonotype: The junction does not match germline at one end; this may be a read error. This chain connects TRBV12-3 or TRBV12-4 to TRBJ2-3, with a tentative D call TRBD2 (6 bases). This CDR3 spans 18 amino acids. In DNA, the CDR3 is TGTACCAGCAGTTTAGAGGCAGGGACTGTACCTAGCACAGATACGCACTATTTT. Protein product: CTSSLEAGTVPSTDTHYF.

This clonotype was recorded only once. A much larger clone differs by one base, so this may be a read error. The chain couples TRBV5-1 to TRBJ2-3; the D is unclear. Germline V gene sequence: CDR1 SGHRS, CDR2 YFSETQ. V was trimmed by 3 bases and J by 3 bases, leaving 8 bases between them. CDR3 length equals 13 residues. The CDR3 is CASSSVGTDTQYF. The CDR3 region has the DNA TGCGCCAGCAGCTCGGTGGGAACAGATACGCAGTATTTT. The full variable domain, in which reference TRBV5-1 and TRBJ2-3 provide the parts outside the CDR3, is KAGVTQTPRYLIKTRGQQVTLSCSPISGHRSVSWYQQTPGQGLQFLFEYFSETQRNKGNFPGRFSGRQFSNSRSEMNVSTLELGDSALYLCASSSVGTDTQYFGPGTRLTVL.

The CDR3 region has the DNA TGTGCCAGCAGCTCCTTAAGGGAGGATACGCAGTATTTT. The encoded protein is CASSSLREDTQYF. This rearrangement joins TRBV11-3 to TRBJ2-3; D perhaps matches TRBD2 (5 bases). This CDR3 comprises 13 residues. V was cut by 4 bases and J by 6 bases, with 11 bases left in between. Germline values: CDR1 SGHNT, CDR2 YENEEA.

This clonotype was seen many times. This chain connects TRBV29-1 to TRBJ2-4; weak D call: TRBD1 (7 bases). Trimming removed 3 bases from V and 10 bases from J, with 16 bases in between. CDR1 and CDR2 from the germline V gene are SQVTM and ANQGSEA. This CDR3 region has 13 residues. The CDR3 spells CSVDSAQGGIQYF. CDR3 sequence (DNA): TGCAGCGTTGATTCGGCCCAGGGGGGAATTCAGTACTTC.

This chain links TRBV5-6 with TRBJ2-2; no definite D call. V was clipped by 5 bases and J by 4 bases, with 15 bases between them. The CDR3 extends over 15 amino acids. Germline V lookup: CDR1 SGHDT, CDR2 YYEEEE. The DNA of the CDR3 is TGTGCCAGCAGTCCAACAAGAATCAGCACCGGGGAGCTGTTTTTT. Translated, it gives CASSPTRISTGELFF.

On this clonotype itself: A much larger clone lies one base from this, so it may be a read error. The chain has TRBV25-1 and TRBJ2-1, with D perhaps TRBD2 (5 bases). This CDR3 is 12 amino acids long. Germline CDR1 reads MGHDK; CDR2 reads SYGVNS. The CDR3: CVSRTLSLEQFF. The CDR3 DNA is TGTGTCAGCAGGACTCTGAGCCTTGAGCAGTTCTTC.

This clonotype was observed a few times. A much larger clonotype is one base distant, so this may be a read error. The gene calls are TRBV12-3 or TRBV12-4 and TRBJ2-3; D is ambiguous. V lost 3 bases, J lost 3 bases, and 16 bases lay in between. The length of the CDR3 is 16 residues. The CDR3 DNA reads as TGTGCCAGCAGTTTCGGGCGCCTATCGTTGACAGATACGCAGTATTTT. Amino acid sequence: CASSFGRLSLTDTQYF.

In the case of this clonotype: Given the absence of the conserved phenylalanine or tryptophan at the CDR3 end, a read error is likely. V is TRBV4-3 and J is TRBJ1-2; D is unclear. This CDR3 is built from 15 residues. The germline CDR1 and CDR2 sequences are LGHNA and YSLEER. The chain's CDR3 is CASSQDPGKPYGYTL. In DNA form, the CDR3 reads TGCGCAAGCAGCCAAGATCCCGGGAAACCCTATGGCTACACCTTA.

This clonotype has a count of ten or more. The chain is built from TRBV20-1 and TRBJ1-4; 8 nucleotides agree with TRBD1. The CDR3 length is 16 residues. Germline V gives CDR1 DFQATT, CDR2 SNEGSKA (reference sequence). J gave up 7 bases and V 0 bases, and 10 bases lay outside the gene matches. Here the CDR3 reads CSARDAADREGEKLFF. CDR3 DNA sequence: TGCAGTGCTAGAGATGCAGCGGACAGGGAGGGTGAAAAACTGTTTTTT.

This clonotype was seen repeatedly, ten times or more. The V and J genes are TRBV6-1 and TRBJ1-5; 10 nucleotides align to TRBD1. The V gene's germline CDR1 is MNHNS and CDR2 SASEGT. The CDR3 totals 15 residues. Losses at the gene ends were 6 bases for V and 4 bases for J; bases not matched to a gene: 6. CDR3 loop: CASRLGQGINQPQHF. The CDR3 DNA follows: TGTGCCAGCAGATTGGGACAGGGGATAAATCAGCCCCAGCATTTT.

There are many counts of this clonotype. The V gene is TRBV29-1, the J gene TRBJ2-5, with a tentative D call TRBD2 (5 bases). The CDR3 contains 12 residues. Germline CDR1 and CDR2: SQVTM and ANQGSEA. Trimming took off 4 bases at V and 7 bases at J, with 13 bases between the two ends. CDR3 in DNA: TGCAGCGTTGCCGGAGCTCGGGGGACCCAGTACTTC. Its translation: CSVAGARGTQYF.

This clonotype has a count of ten or more. The gene calls are TRBV14 and TRBJ2-5; weak D call: TRBD1 (6 bases). V was cut by 6 bases and J by 5 bases, with 13 bases left in between. The CDR3 loop spans 13 amino acids. CDR1 and CDR2 from the germline V gene are SGHDN and FVKESK. The CDR3 region has the DNA TGTGCCAGCAGACTAACAGGGCGTGAGACCCAGTACTTC. It yields the protein CASRLTGRETQYF.

This clonotype has more than one count but fewer than ten. V gene TRBV29-1 combines with J gene TRBJ2-7, with D unclear. The CDR3 is 13 residues long. Germline V gene sequence: CDR1 SQVTM, CDR2 ANQGSEA. V dropped 5 bases and J dropped 2 bases, with 13 bases sitting between them. CDR3 sequence reads: CSVTLDRAYEQYF. The CDR3 bases are TGCAGCGTTACTCTAGACCGTGCCTACGAGCAGTACTTC.

The chain joins TRBV29-1 to TRBJ2-6; D is ambiguous. The CDR3 is made up of 13 amino acids. CDR1 and CDR2 from the germline V gene are SQVTM and ANQGSEA. The CDR3 DNA follows: TGCAATGTTCTTATCTCTGGGGCCAACGTCCTGACTTTC. Protein: CNVLISGANVLTF.

By sample fraction, this clonotype is medium-sized (0.01 to 0.1%). This rearrangement joins TRBV5-5 to TRBJ2-1, with unresolved D. V dropped 4 bases and J dropped 5 bases, with 16 bases sitting between them. This CDR3 region has 15 residues. CDR1 and CDR2 from the germline V gene are SGHKS and YYEKEE (reference sequence). The CDR3 nucleotides read TGTGCCAGCAGCGTTGGCGGTGTAGGACACAATGAGCAGTTCTTC. It codes for CASSVGGVGHNEQFF.

V gene TRBV7-8 combines with J gene TRBJ2-2; no firm D call. CDR3 length: 14 amino acids. CDR1 and CDR2 from the germline V gene are SGHVS and FQNEAQ. With 8 bases removed from V and 4 bases from J, the gap between germline ends came to 14 bases. The CDR3 coding sequence is TGTGCCAGCGTGTCGCGAACGGGCACCGGGGAGCTGTTTTTT. It specifies CASVSRTGTGELFF.

This clonotype was counted ten times or more. This sequence joins TRBV4-2 and TRBJ2-7; tentatively, D is TRBD1 or TRBD2 (5 bases each). The CDR3 is made up of 13 amino acids. The germline gives CDR1 LGHNA, CDR2 YNFKEQ. The germline V and J ends were trimmed by 9 bases and 6 bases, with 18 bases remaining between them. Here the CDR3 reads CASASRESAEQYF. Here the CDR3 DNA reads TGTGCCAGTGCTAGCAGGGAGTCGGCCGAGCAGTACTTC.

Concerning this clonotype itself: A read error is likely, as this CDR3 ends without the conserved phenylalanine or tryptophan. This chain uses TRBV6-2 or TRBV6-3 with TRBJ2-7; the D call may be TRBD1 or TRBD2 (5 bases each). Germline assignment: CDR1 MNHEY and CDR2 SVGEGT. The CDR3 runs to 14 residues. Trimming shortened V by 5 bases and J by 1 base, and 12 bases separated the two germline ends. The CDR3 sequence: CASSESGSSYEQYL. The CDR3 bases are TGTGCCAGCAGTGAGTCAGGGAGTTCCTACGAGCAGTACTTA.